This paragraph covers one TCR beta chain sequence. No antigen is known for it. J lost 5 bases, V lost 1 base, and 9 bases had no gene match. The CDR3 extends over 15 amino acids. Germline CDR1 reads DFQATT; CDR2 reads SNEGSKA (reference sequence). This specimen comes from a study of CD8 T cells in Susac syndrome. Patients with Susac syndrome met diagnostic criteria defined recently for definite or probable disease. RNA amounts of roughly 0.5 to 1 ug underwent reverse transcription with random hexamers. The TCR beta CDR3 was amplified by immunoSEQ multiplex PCR across 54 Vbeta, 13 Jbeta. From the immunoSEQ multiplex PCR reads, TCRdb called clonotypes with MiXCR, one entry per CDR3 protein. The sample shows approximately 160,000 distinct CDR3 sequences, 95% to 96% of them seen only once. Points from the study as a whole: Repertoires of Susac syndrome CD4+ T cells lacked clonal expansion.

The chain recombines TRBV20-1 with TRBJ2-5; 8 bases align to TRBD2. The clonotype originates from a human donor with Susac syndrome. The sample was CD4+ T cells from PBMCs. The CDR3 loop reads CSARVVAGFGETQYF. CDR3 DNA: TGCAGTGCTAGAGTTGTAGCGGGATTTGGGGAGACCCAGTACTTC.